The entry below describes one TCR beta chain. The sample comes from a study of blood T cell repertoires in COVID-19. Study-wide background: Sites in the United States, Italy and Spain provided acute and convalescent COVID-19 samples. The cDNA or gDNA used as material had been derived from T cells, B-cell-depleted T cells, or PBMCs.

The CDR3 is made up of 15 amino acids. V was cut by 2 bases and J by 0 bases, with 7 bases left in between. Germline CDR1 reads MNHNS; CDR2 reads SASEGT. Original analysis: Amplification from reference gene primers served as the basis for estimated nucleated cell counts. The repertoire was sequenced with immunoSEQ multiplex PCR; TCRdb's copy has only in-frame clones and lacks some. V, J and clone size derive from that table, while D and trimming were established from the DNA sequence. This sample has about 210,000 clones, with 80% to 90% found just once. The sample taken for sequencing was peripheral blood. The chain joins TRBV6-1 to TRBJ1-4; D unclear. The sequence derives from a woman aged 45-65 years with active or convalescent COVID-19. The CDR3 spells CASSEKRATNEKLFF. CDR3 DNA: TGTGCCAGCAGTGAAAAGAGAGCAACTAATGAAAAACTGTTTTTT.